Sequencing of this TCR beta chain was carried out in a study of siplizumab effects on memory and regulatory T cells. Note on this clone: Its antigen is undetermined.

The V gene lost 3 bases and the J gene lost 8 bases, with 8 bases spanning the gap. Germline V CDR1 and CDR2: SEHNR, FQNEAQ (reference sequence). The CDR3 spans 12 residues. Overall study results and limits: Under siplizumab, an average roughly 63% of mappable alloreactive CD4+ clones were Treg-derived, compared with 25% to 30% in controls. Tregs proliferating in siplizumab cultures lacked confirmation of their suppressive function. Naive T cells appeared more diverse than memory cells and seemed to be major alloresponse contributors. Roughly 80-95% of proliferating CD4+ or CD8+ clones defied assignment to a naive or memory phenotype.

Sequenced by immunoSEQ multiplex PCR; TCRdb stores in-frame clones only, minus some. The sample consists of approximately 65,000 clones, around 78% of them appearing once. The chain recombines TRBV7-9 with TRBJ1-5; D gene ambiguous. Sequenced: memory CD4+ T cells sorted from blood. The sequence was obtained from a human donor in good health. The CDR3 loop reads CASSFYPEPQHF. The CDR3 nucleotides are TGTGCCAGCAGCTTCTACCCGGAGCCCCAGCATTTT.